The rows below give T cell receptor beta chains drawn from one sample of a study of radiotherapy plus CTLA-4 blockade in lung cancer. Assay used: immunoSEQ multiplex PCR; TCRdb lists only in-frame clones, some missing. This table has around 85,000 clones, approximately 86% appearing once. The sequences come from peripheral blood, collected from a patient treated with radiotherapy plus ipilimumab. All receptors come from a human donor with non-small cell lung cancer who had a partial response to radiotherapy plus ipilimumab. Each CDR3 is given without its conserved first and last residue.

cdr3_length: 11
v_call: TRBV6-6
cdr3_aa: ASSRQGTDTQY

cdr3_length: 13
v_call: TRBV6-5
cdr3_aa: ASSYWVAGDNEQF

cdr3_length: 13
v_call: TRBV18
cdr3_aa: ASSPPRGGMETQY

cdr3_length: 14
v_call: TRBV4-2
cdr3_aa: ASRRRGRDFNQPQH

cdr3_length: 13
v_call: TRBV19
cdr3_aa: ASSRTSVSTDTQY

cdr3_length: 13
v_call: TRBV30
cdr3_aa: AWSGVSRAQETQY

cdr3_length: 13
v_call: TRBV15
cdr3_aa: ATSREAGVGNEQF

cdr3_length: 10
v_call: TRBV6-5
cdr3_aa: ASRKGAGTQY

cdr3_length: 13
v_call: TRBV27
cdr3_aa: ASSLSTGGGGELF

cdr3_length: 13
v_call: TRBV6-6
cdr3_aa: ASSSQGRGTGELF

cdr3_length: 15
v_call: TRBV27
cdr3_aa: ASSPDRALNMNTEAF

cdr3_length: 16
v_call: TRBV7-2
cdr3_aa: ASSLTRQGLRRHNEQF

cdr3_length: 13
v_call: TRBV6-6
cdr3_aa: ASSYTNSINQPQH

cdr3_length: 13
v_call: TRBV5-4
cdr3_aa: ASSLDVSVGNTIY

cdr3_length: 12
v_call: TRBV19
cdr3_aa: ASSTKYRGQPQH

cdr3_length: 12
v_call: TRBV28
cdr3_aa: ASTLRVNNEKLF

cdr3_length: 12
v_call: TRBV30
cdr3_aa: AWSSSGLANEQF

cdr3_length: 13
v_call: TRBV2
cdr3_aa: ARSNPSGAYNEQF

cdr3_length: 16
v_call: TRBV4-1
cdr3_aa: ASSQVRFPGKLNEKLF

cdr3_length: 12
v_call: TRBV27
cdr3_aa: ASSLRRGQGLGF

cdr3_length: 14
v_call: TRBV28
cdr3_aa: ASSLYGQTTPYEQY

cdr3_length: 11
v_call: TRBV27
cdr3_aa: ASSGTGNQPQH

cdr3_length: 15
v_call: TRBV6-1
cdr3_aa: ASREWGLAGGKDTQY

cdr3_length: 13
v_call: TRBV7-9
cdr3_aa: ASSLSSVTQETQY

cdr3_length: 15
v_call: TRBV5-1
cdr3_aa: ASSLSLQASSGNTIY

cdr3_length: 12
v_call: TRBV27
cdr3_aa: ASSLSFRGAEAF